A single sample gave rise to the 5 T cell receptor beta chains below, sequenced in a study of shared clonotypes between healthy human individuals. The repertoire was sequenced with immunoSEQ multiplex PCR; TCRdb's copy has only in-frame clones and lacks some. The sample includes 2.3 million or so clones, 93% of them seen just once. Specimen: naive CD4+ T cells from PBMCs. Subset indicated: CD45RA+ positively selected. The origin of the receptors is a man younger than 30 in good health. Some clones in this sample may be carry-over from other donors' samples.

The chain couples TRBV5-1 to TRBJ1-2; D not certain. Trimming shortened V by 4 bases and J by 9 bases, and 19 bases separated the two germline ends. Germline lookup yields CDR1 SGHRS and CDR2 YFSETQ. The CDR3 runs to 14 residues. The CDR3 DNA sequence: TGCGCCAGCAGCGAGGACCAGAGAAGGGTACGCTACACCTTC. Amino acid sequence: CASSEDQRRVRYTF. Based on the CDR3 plus reference TRBV5-1 and TRBJ1-2, the full variable domain is KAGVTQTPRYLIKTRGQQVTLSCSPISGHRSVSWYQQTPGQGLQFLFEYFSETQRNKGNFPGRFSGRQFSNSRSEMNVSTLELGDSALYLCASSEDQRRVRYTFGSGTRLTVV.

V usage is TRBV6-5 and J usage is TRBJ2-1; 10 nucleotides align to TRBD2. Germline values: CDR1 MNHEY, CDR2 SVGAGI. The CDR3 sequence is 15 residues long. The ends lost 5 bases at V and 4 bases at J; junction bases unmatched: 5. The DNA of the CDR3 is TGTGCCAGCAGTCGCGGACTAGCGGTTTACAATGAGCAGTTCTTC. Amino acid sequence: CASSRGLAVYNEQFF.

The V call is TRBV29-1, the J call TRBJ1-5, with D possibly being TRBD1 (6 bases). CDR1 and CDR2 (germline): SQVTM, ANQGSEA. This CDR3 contains 13 residues. With 4 bases removed from V and 3 bases from J, the gap between germline ends came to 10 bases. The CDR3 DNA reads as TGCAGCGTTGTAGGACAGCCCAATCAGCCCCAGCATTTT. It codes for CSVVGQPNQPQHF.

The J gene is TRBJ2-1, the V gene TRBV28; 9 nucleotides align to TRBD2. Looked up from germline, CDR1 is MDHEN and CDR2 is SYDVKM. The CDR3 runs to 14 residues. The V segment lost 4 bases and the J segment 14 bases; nucleotides outside the gene matches: 12. CDR3 DNA sequence: TGTGCCAGCAGTTCGCCTCTACTAGCGGGCTATAAGTTCTTC. Encoded protein: CASSSPLLAGYKFF.

This chain links TRBV19 with TRBJ1-1, with D unresolved. The germline V gene encodes CDR1 LNHDA and CDR2 SQIVND (reference sequence). Deletions cut 4 bases from V and 5 bases from J, with 11 bases between. The length of the CDR3 is 13 residues. CDR3 DNA: TGTGCCAGTAGTACTTGGGCGGGTACTGAAGCTTTCTTT. It translates to CASSTWAGTEAFF. The entire variable domain, with the rest obtained from reference TRBV19 and TRBJ1-1, is as follows: DGGITQSPKYLFRKEGQNVTLSCEQNLNHDAMYWYRQDPGQGLRLIYYSQIVNDFQKGDIAEGYSVSREKKESFPLTVTSAQKNPTAFYLCASSTWAGTEAFFGQGTRLTVV.